Listed here are 29 T cell receptor beta chains from one sample, sequenced in a study of molecular identifiers for immune sequencing clone quantification. TCRdb itself ran the PCR reads through MiXCR, one entry per CDR3 protein. This table has some 590,000 distinct CDR3 sequences, about 25% appearing once. Sequenced: naive CD8+ T cells from blood, with Jurkat cell RNA spiked in. Subset of the sample: FACS-sorted CD8+CD4-CCR7+CD45RA+ naive T cells. The receptor set was obtained from a human donor in good health. Some libraries in this study had Jurkat cell RNA spiked in.

The chain carries TRBV4-3 and TRBJ2-7, with 8 bases fitting TRBD1. Germline lookup yields CDR1 LGHNA and CDR2 YSLEER. CDR3 size: 15 residues. With 0 bases clipped from V and 4 bases from J, the junction kept 5 bases outside the gene matches. CDR3 DNA: TGCGCCAGCAGCCAAGAACGGACAGGGCTTTACGAGCAGTACTTC. This codes for CASSQERTGLYEQYF.

This clonotype was seen ten or more times. The J gene is TRBJ2-4, the V gene TRBV15; D not resolved. The V and J ends lost 0 bases and 1 base respectively, with 13 bases between them. The CDR3 loop spans 17 amino acids. CDR1 and CDR2 (germline): LNHNV, YYDKDF (reference sequence). Here the CDR3 DNA reads TGTGCCACCAGCAGAGATCTGCGGAAAGCCGCCAAAAACATTCAGTACTTC. Translated, it gives CATSRDLRKAAKNIQYF.

In this sample, this clonotype turned up many times. The chain recombines TRBV5-6 with TRBJ1-5, with D unresolved. Trimming removed 1 base at V and 7 bases at J, with 12 bases between. CDR3 length: 14 amino acids. Per the germline V gene, CDR1 is SGHDT and CDR2 is YYEEEE. The CDR3 loop is CASSLSVGKQPQHF. CDR3 DNA: TGTGCCAGCAGCTTGAGTGTGGGGAAGCAGCCCCAGCATTTT.

This clonotype came up many times. This sequence joins TRBV27 and TRBJ2-7, with D possibly TRBD2 on 7 matching bases. Germline V lookup: CDR1 MNHEY, CDR2 SMNVEV (reference sequence). V shed 10 bases and J shed 7 bases, with 17 bases lying between them. CDR3 length: 12 residues. The DNA for the CDR3 is TGTGCCACCGGTCGGGGGGCGAGGGAGCAGTACTTC. As protein: CATGRGAREQYF.

As regards this clonotype: This may stem from a read error, because a much larger clone lies one nucleotide away. The chain recombines TRBV29-1 with TRBJ2-1; no reliable D call. In germline, CDR1 is SQVTM, CDR2 ANQGSEA. V lost 0 bases, J lost 8 bases, and 14 bases lay in between. The CDR3 has 14 amino acids. The CDR3 DNA is TGCAGCGTTGAAGAGGGCAGACCATCCGATGAGCAGTTCTTC. Amino acids: CSVEEGRPSDEQFF.

This clonotype was observed a handful of times. The rearrangement joins TRBV20-1 to TRBJ2-1; 14 nucleotides line up with TRBD2. This CDR3 contains 15 residues. Per germline, CDR1 DFQATT and CDR2 SNEGSKA (reference sequence). Trimming cost V 7 bases and J 7 bases; bases outside gene matches: 9. The CDR3 DNA sequence: TGCAGTGGTGAGGGACTAGCGGGAGTAGCGAATGAGCAGTTCTTC. This translates into CSGEGLAGVANEQFF.

As concerns this clonotype: A much larger clone differs by one base, so this may be a read error. V is TRBV28 and J is TRBJ2-5; D call uncertain. Germline CDR1 MDHEN, CDR2 SYDVKM. This CDR3 has 13 residues. The CDR3 coding sequence is TGTGCCAGCAGTGGTACCCTCCAAGAGACCCAGCACTTC. Translation gives CASSGTLQETQHF.

The sample holds many counts of this clonotype. V gene TRBV29-1 combines with J gene TRBJ2-5; 7 bases match TRBD2. J was trimmed by 1 base and V by 3 bases; bases with no gene match: 8. The germline gives CDR1 SQVTM, CDR2 ANQGSEA. There are 15 residues in the CDR3. The CDR3 DNA follows: TGCAGCGTTGAGGATGGGGGGGGGAGCCAAGAGACCCAGTACTTC. As protein: CSVEDGGGSQETQYF.

This clonotype was seen a handful of times. This chain uses TRBV6-6 with TRBJ2-3; D gene ambiguous. V lost 0 bases to trimming and J lost 6 bases, with 7 bases between them. Per the germline V gene, CDR1 is MNHNY and CDR2 is SVGAGI (reference sequence). The CDR3 has 13 amino acids. The CDR3 region is CASSYSFLDTQYF. The CDR3 DNA is TGTGCCAGCAGTTACTCGTTTCTGGATACGCAGTATTTT.

This clonotype was seen only a few times. The J gene is TRBJ2-1, the V gene TRBV12-3 or TRBV12-4; no firm D call. Trimming removed 5 bases from V and 4 bases from J, with 18 bases in between. The CDR3 consists of 16 residues. The CDR3 sequence is CASSPTAYKVYNEQFF. The DNA for the CDR3 is TGTGCCAGCAGTCCGACCGCGTACAAAGTTTACAATGAGCAGTTCTTC.

This rearrangement joins TRBV28 to TRBJ2-7, with 7 bases that match TRBD2. There are 16 residues in the CDR3. In germline, CDR1 is MDHEN, CDR2 SYDVKM. J lost 2 bases, V lost 7 bases, and 14 bases had no gene match. DNA of the CDR3: TGTGCCAGCACCCAAACATGGAGGGAGGGCCCCTACGAGCAGTACTTC. This translates into CASTQTWREGPYEQYF.

This clonotype was detected only a few times. The chain recombines TRBV20-1 with TRBJ1-2; 9 nucleotides line up with TRBD1. The CDR3 is 15 amino acids. Germline V lookup: CDR1 DFQATT, CDR2 SNEGSKA (reference sequence). With V trimmed by 1 base and J by 4 bases, 7 bases remained unmatched. The CDR3 loop is CSARVPGQGGYGYTF. The CDR3 DNA sequence: TGCAGTGCTAGAGTCCCGGGACAGGGAGGCTATGGCTACACCTTC.

In this sample, this clonotype turned up many times. DNA of the CDR3: TGTGCCAGCAGCTTAGTAGTCGCTTTCTACGAGCAGTACTTC. Its protein is CASSLVVAFYEQYF. The V call is TRBV7-2, the J call TRBJ2-7; D gene ambiguous. Trimming cost V 1 base and J 3 bases, with 10 bases left between them. The CDR3 covers 14 residues. CDR1 and CDR2 (germline): SGHTA, FQGNSA.

This chain uses TRBV27 with TRBJ2-1, with 8 bases aligning to TRBD2. This CDR3 spans 16 amino acids. Germline lookup yields CDR1 MNHEY and CDR2 SMNVEV (reference sequence). With 5 bases clipped from V and 5 bases from J, the junction kept 11 bases outside the gene matches. The CDR3: CASSLPSGSLNNEQFF. CDR3 nucleotides: TGTGCCAGCAGTCTCCCCAGCGGGAGTCTCAACAATGAGCAGTTCTTC.

On this clonotype itself: In this CDR3 the conserved last residue, phenylalanine or tryptophan, is missing, so a read error is likely. The chain joins TRBV5-5 to TRBJ2-7, with D possibly being TRBD2 (7 bases). The germline V and J ends were trimmed by 3 bases and 4 bases, with 17 bases remaining between them. The CDR3 is 15 residues long. Germline assignment: CDR1 SGHKS and CDR2 YYEKEE (reference sequence). Here the CDR3 DNA reads TGTGCCAGCAGCTCAAGCCGGGGGGCGGTGTACGAGCAGTACCTC. This codes for CASSSSRGAVYEQYL.

The gene calls are TRBV9 and TRBJ2-2, with a tentative D call TRBD1 (5 bases). Looked up from germline, CDR1 is SGDLS and CDR2 is YYNGEE. The CDR3 is made up of 16 amino acids. Trimming removed 0 bases from V and 0 bases from J, with 9 bases in between. CDR3 sequence (DNA): TGTGCCAGCAGCGTAGCCCAGGGATCGAACACCGGGGAGCTGTTTTTT. This translates into CASSVAQGSNTGELFF.

This clonotype has a handful of counts. The rearrangement uses TRBV7-8 and TRBJ2-5, with D possibly TRBD2 on 6 matching bases. Trimming removed 7 bases at V and 0 bases at J, with 18 bases between. The germline gives CDR1 SGHVS, CDR2 FQNEAQ. The CDR3 spans 16 residues. Here the CDR3 DNA reads TGTGCCAGCAACCCCGATGCCGGGAGCAACCAAGAGACCCAGTACTTC. This encodes CASNPDAGSNQETQYF.

About this clonotype itself: A much larger clonotype is one base distant, so this may be a read error. The V gene is TRBV30, the J gene TRBJ1-1; 10 bases match TRBD1. The junction had 8 bases not matched to a gene; V was cut back by 3 bases and J by 4 bases. The germline CDR1 and CDR2 sequences are GTSNPN and SVGIG (reference sequence). CDR3 length equals 15 residues. The CDR3 spells CAWSAGTGVSTEAFF. The CDR3 DNA reads as TGTGCCTGGAGCGCCGGGACAGGGGTTTCCACTGAAGCTTTCTTT. Full variable domain (outside the CDR3, taken from reference TRBV30 and TRBJ1-1): SQTIHQWPATLVQPVGSPLSLECTVEGTSNPNLYWYRQAAGRGLQLLFYSVGIGQISSEVPQNLSASRPQDRQFILSSKKLLLSDSGFYLCAWSAGTGVSTEAFFGQGTRLTVV.

The table lists this clonotype with many counts. The chain links TRBV7-9 to TRBJ2-3; D remains ambiguous. Trimming pared 5 bases from V and 2 bases from J, leaving 11 bases between. Germline CDR1 and CDR2: SEHNR and FQNEAQ (reference sequence). The CDR3 is 14 residues long. The CDR3 DNA follows: TGTGCCAGCAGCCGCCCCTGGAACACAGATACGCAGTATTTT. Residues: CASSRPWNTDTQYF. Together with reference TRBV7-9 and TRBJ2-3, the CDR3 gives the full variable domain: DTGVSQNPRHKITKRGQNVTFRCDPISEHNRLYWYRQTLGQGPEFLTYFQNEAQLEKSRLLSDRFSAERPKGSFSTLEIQRTEQGDSAMYLCASSRPWNTDTQYFGPGTRLTVL.

At least ten counts were recorded for this clonotype. This sequence joins TRBV5-4 and TRBJ1-5, with TRBD1 matching 8 bases. V shed 0 bases, J shed 1 base, and the junction held 9 bases outside the gene matches. The CDR3 totals 18 residues. In germline, CDR1 is SGHNT, CDR2 YYREEE (reference sequence). The CDR3 spells CASSLVLYRDRSNQPQHF. The CDR3 coding sequence is TGTGCCAGCAGCTTGGTCTTGTACCGGGACAGGAGCAATCAGCCCCAGCATTTT.

The chain links TRBV4-3 to TRBJ2-1; the match to TRBD2 covers 7 bases. The CDR3 length is 16 residues. V dropped 0 bases and J dropped 0; count of bases not matched to a gene: 2. Per the germline V gene, CDR1 is LGHNA and CDR2 is YSLEER. CDR3 loop: CASSQEGGSSYNEQFF. Written as DNA, the CDR3 is TGCGCCAGCAGCCAAGAAGGCGGGAGCTCCTACAATGAGCAGTTCTTC.

This clonotype was seen ten or more times. This sequence joins TRBV11-2 and TRBJ1-5; no clear D gene. Per germline, CDR1 SGHAT and CDR2 FQNNGV. The CDR3 spans 14 residues. V shed 6 bases and J shed 4 bases, with 13 bases lying between them. CDR3 nucleotide sequence: TGTGCCAGCAGTTCTAGGTCCGGGAATCAGCCCCAGCATTTT. Translated, it gives CASSSRSGNQPQHF.

This clonotype appeared a few times. The junction shows a germline mismatch at one end, possibly a read error. This chain joins TRBV24-1 and TRBJ2-1; 7 positions match TRBD2. This CDR3 has 16 residues. CDR1 and CDR2 from the germline V gene are KGHDR and SFDVKD. The CDR3 bases are TGTGCCACCAGTGGTAGACTAGCCAGCTCCTACAATGAGCAGTCCTTC. Protein sequence: CATSGRLASSYNEQSF.

This clonotype was seen only a few times. The V and J genes are TRBV7-6 and TRBJ2-1; 7 bases map to TRBD2. Germline CDR1 is SGHVS and CDR2 is FNYEAQ. With 5 bases clipped from V and 8 bases from J, the junction kept 12 bases outside the gene matches. The length of the CDR3 is 15 residues. CDR3 nucleotides: TGTGCCAGCAGCCCCCACGGGACTGCGGGGGATGAGCAGTTCTTC. Its translation is CASSPHGTAGDEQFF. Using reference TRBV7-6 and TRBJ2-1 for the parts outside the CDR3, the full variable domain is GAGVSQSPRYKVTKRGQDVALRCDPISGHVSLYWYRQALGQGPEFLTYFNYEAQQDKSGLPNDRFSAERPEGSISTLTIQRTEQRDSAMYRCASSPHGTAGDEQFFGPGTRLTVL.

This clonotype has at least ten counts. V is TRBV12-3 or TRBV12-4 and J is TRBJ2-5, with a tentative D call TRBD1 (5 bases). V was pared by 6 bases and J by 2 bases, with 7 bases between. The CDR3 totals 12 residues. CDR3 protein: CASRGVQETQYF. The CDR3 DNA sequence: TGTGCCAGCAGAGGGGTACAAGAGACCCAGTACTTC.

Remarks on this clonotype: A single base separates this from a much larger clone, so it may be a read error. The chain is built from TRBV7-2 and TRBJ2-7, with 7 bases aligning to TRBD2. From germline, CDR1 is SGHTA and CDR2 FQGNSA. The CDR3 covers 13 residues. V was clipped by 3 bases and J by 8 bases; unmatched bases: 7. Here the CDR3 reads CASSFSGGPKQYF. The CDR3 coding sequence is TGTGCCAGCAGCTTTTCGGGAGGCCCAAAGCAGTACTTC.

Details on this clonotype: A much larger clone sits a single nucleotide away, making a read error possible. The rearrangement joins TRBV27 to TRBJ1-1; D ambiguous. V was pared by 3 bases and J by 0 bases, with 8 bases between. This CDR3 region has 14 residues. CDR1 is MNHEY, CDR2 SMNVEV, per germline (reference sequence). As DNA, the CDR3 is TGTGCCAGCAGTTTCGGCAGTATGAACACTGAAGCTTTCTTT. As protein: CASSFGSMNTEAFF.

This clonotype came up many times. The chain links TRBV6-5 to TRBJ2-1, with 9 positions matching TRBD2. Germline V lookup: CDR1 MNHEY, CDR2 SVGAGI. Unmatched junction bases numbered 2, after V lost 0 bases and J lost 2 bases. This CDR3 comprises 16 residues. The CDR3 sequence is CASSYSAGGPYNEQFF. For the CDR3, the DNA is TGTGCCAGCAGTTACTCGGCGGGAGGGCCCTACAATGAGCAGTTCTTC.

This clonotype was observed at least ten times. V usage is TRBV7-9 and J usage is TRBJ2-2; D is ambiguous. The CDR3 contains 13 residues. Trimming pared 4 bases from V and 7 bases from J, leaving 10 bases between. Germline V gene lookup returns CDR1 SEHNR and CDR2 FQNEAQ (reference sequence). The CDR3 sequence: CASSYPDGGELFF. CDR3 nucleotides: TGTGCCAGCAGCTATCCAGATGGCGGGGAGCTGTTTTTT.